The present T cell receptor beta chain was sequenced within a study of blood T cell repertoires in COVID-19. Turning to the study itself: PBMCs, B-cell-depleted T cells, or T cells were the source of the cDNA or gDNA that made up the material.

Germline V gene lookup returns CDR1 MNHEY and CDR2 SMNVEV (reference sequence). V gave up 3 bases and J gave up 9 bases; unmatched junction bases: 4. The CDR3 is 14 residues long. The data were produced by immunoSEQ multiplex PCR, yet TCRdb's version contains in-frame clones alone and is incomplete. The repertoire has some 160,000 clones, roughly 84% of them found once; the top ten carry roughly 8%. Recovery meant two consecutive negative NP/OP PCR tests, professional clearance, or resolved symptoms. The genes are TRBV27 and TRBJ1-6; 8 bases agree with TRBD1. The clonotype originates from a woman aged 45 to 65 who had recovered from COVID-19. Material for sequencing was PBMCs or T cells enriched from blood (not recorded which). The chain's CDR3 is CASSFGTGASPLHF. CDR3 in DNA: TGTGCCAGCAGTTTTGGGACAGGTGCTTCACCCCTCCACTTT.